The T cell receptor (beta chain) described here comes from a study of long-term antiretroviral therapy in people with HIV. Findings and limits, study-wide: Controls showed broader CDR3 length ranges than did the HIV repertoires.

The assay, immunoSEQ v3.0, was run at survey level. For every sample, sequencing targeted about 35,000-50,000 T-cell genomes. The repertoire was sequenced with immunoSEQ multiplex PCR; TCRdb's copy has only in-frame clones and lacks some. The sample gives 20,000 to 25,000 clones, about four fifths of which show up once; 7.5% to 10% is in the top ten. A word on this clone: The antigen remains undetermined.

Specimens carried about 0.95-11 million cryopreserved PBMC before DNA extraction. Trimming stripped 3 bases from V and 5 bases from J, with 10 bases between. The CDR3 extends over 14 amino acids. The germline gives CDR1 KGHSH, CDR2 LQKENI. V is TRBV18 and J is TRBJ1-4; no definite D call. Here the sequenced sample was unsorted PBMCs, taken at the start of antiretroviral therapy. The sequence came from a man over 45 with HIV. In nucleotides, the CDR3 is TGTGCCAGCTCACCCACGGGGAGCAATGAAAAACTGTTTTTT. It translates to CASSPTGSNEKLFF.